The 25 T cell receptor beta chains listed next were all sequenced from one sample in a study of blood T cell repertoires in COVID-19 (dated by TCRdb to about 2020). Preparation of the library involved the immunoSEQ multiplex PCR assay. Sourced from immuneACCESS, this table was stored by TCRdb with only in-frame sequences that have V and J called. A share of the clones is absent; for the studies checked, an unresolved V gene accounts for under half, and the remainder has no known explanation. The sample table lists roughly 300,000 clones, roughly four fifths of them with a count of one. The ten largest make up approximately 9% of the sample. The sequenced material came from peripheral blood. The receptors derive from a woman aged 45-65 years who had recovered from COVID-19.

This chain joins TRBV27 and TRBJ1-6; TRBD1 matches at 8 bases. The CDR3 length is 15 residues. V was pared by 4 bases and J by 4 bases, with 3 bases of the junction left unmatched. Germline loops: CDR1 MNHEY, CDR2 SMNVEV (reference sequence). The CDR3 sequence is CASSSRTGYNSPLHF. The CDR3 DNA follows: TGTGCCAGCAGTTCCCGGACAGGGTATAATTCACCCCTCCACTTT.

The gene calls are TRBV2 and TRBJ2-7, with 8 bases that match TRBD1. Germline V gene lookup returns CDR1 SNHLY and CDR2 FYNNEI. V was pared by 6 bases and J by 6 bases, with 4 bases of the junction left unmatched. The CDR3 contains 12 residues. The CDR3 DNA is TGTGCCAGCAGCCGCGGGACAGGCGAGCAGTACTTC. It codes for CASSRGTGEQYF.

CDR3 residues: CASSLRVAREQYF. As DNA, the CDR3 is TGTGCCAGTAGCCTCAGGGTGGCAAGGGAGCAGTACTTC. The chain joins TRBV19 to TRBJ2-7; D perhaps matches TRBD1 (5 bases). The CDR3 runs to 13 residues. Per germline, CDR1 LNHDA and CDR2 SQIVND (reference sequence). V gave up 6 bases and J gave up 7 bases, with 16 bases separating them. Looking up the rest from reference TRBV19 and TRBJ2-7 gives the full variable domain: DGGITQSPKYLFRKEGQNVTLSCEQNLNHDAMYWYRQDPGQGLRLIYYSQIVNDFQKGDIAEGYSVSREKKESFPLTVTSAQKNPTAFYLCASSLRVAREQYFGPGTRLTVT.

The DNA of the CDR3 is TGTGCCAGCAGCCTTCGGACAGGGGTTAATTCACCCCTCCACTTT. The encoded protein is CASSLRTGVNSPLHF. V gene TRBV14 combines with J gene TRBJ1-6, with 9 bases identical to TRBD1. The V gene end was trimmed by 4 bases and the J gene end by 6 bases; junction bases not matched to a gene: 4. CDR3 size: 15 residues. CDR1 and CDR2 (germline): SGHDN, FVKESK.

This clone occurred once. V usage is TRBV29-1 and J usage is TRBJ2-3; 15 bases match TRBD2. Trimming at V came to 3 bases and at J to 4 bases, leaving 5 bases not matched to a gene. Germline loops: CDR1 SQVTM, CDR2 ANQGSEA. This CDR3 is built from 16 residues. For the CDR3, the DNA is TGCAGCGTTGACGGGACTAGCGGGAGGTACGCAGATACGCAGTATTTT. This gives the protein CSVDGTSGRYADTQYF.

This chain connects TRBV27 to TRBJ1-2; TRBD1 agrees at 9 bases. From germline, CDR1 is MNHEY and CDR2 SMNVEV (reference sequence). The V gene end was trimmed by 5 bases and the J gene end by 5 bases; junction bases not matched to a gene: 9. The CDR3 extends over 15 amino acids. The CDR3, as DNA: TGTGCCAGCAGTCGAAGACAGGGGGGGTGGTATGGCTACACCTTC. Protein sequence: CASSRRQGGWYGYTF.

This chain connects TRBV6-4 to TRBJ2-2, with D possibly matching TRBD1 (6 bases). The CDR3 totals 15 residues. From germline, CDR1 is MRHNA and CDR2 SNTAGT. Trimming stripped 6 bases from V and 0 bases from J, with 11 bases between. The CDR3 spells CASRPGDTNTGELFF. The CDR3 DNA reads as TGTGCCAGCAGACCCGGGGACACGAACACCGGGGAGCTGTTTTTT.

This chain links TRBV6-1 with TRBJ1-4, with 8 bases lining up with TRBD1. Germline CDR1 is MNHNS and CDR2 is SASEGT. V shed 3 bases, J shed 10 bases, and the junction held 7 bases outside the gene matches. The CDR3 runs 14 residues. This CDR3 is CASSDRGLEGKLFF. CDR3 bases: TGTGCCAGCAGTGACAGGGGGCTGGAGGGAAAACTGTTTTTT.

The chain employs TRBV21-1 and TRBJ2-7; TRBD1, the table's D call, lacks a check against the DNA. TRBV21-1 is assigned pseudogene status. This CDR3 has 17 residues. Here the CDR3 reads CASSSRDRIFYSYEQYF. In DNA form, the CDR3 reads TGTGCCAGCAGCAGCCGGGACAGAATCTTTTACTCCTACGAGCAGTACTTC.

The gene calls are TRBV9 and TRBJ2-5; 11 nucleotides align to TRBD2. The V gene end was trimmed by 0 bases and the J gene end by 5 bases; junction bases not matched to a gene: 6. Germline CDR1 reads SGDLS; CDR2 reads YYNGEE. The length of the CDR3 is 16 residues. The CDR3 nucleotides are TGTGCCAGCAGCGTAGTAGCGGGGGGGCCTGGGGAGACCCAGTACTTC. Its translation: CASSVVAGGPGETQYF.

The rearrangement joins TRBV28 to TRBJ2-5, with 8 bases matching TRBD1. The germline CDR1 and CDR2 sequences are MDHEN and SYDVKM. This CDR3 is 16 amino acids long. Germline trimming cut 8 bases from V and 4 bases from J; bases unmatched to any gene: 15. The CDR3, as DNA: TGTGCCAGCTCGCCCCAGGGCGGCAGGGGGCCAGAGACCCAGTACTTC. Protein product: CASSPQGGRGPETQYF.

This sequence joins TRBV4-1 and TRBJ1-2; 7 nucleotides match TRBD1. J was trimmed by 0 bases and V by 1 base; bases with no gene match: 20. This CDR3 spans 21 amino acids. Looked up from germline, CDR1 is MGHRA and CDR2 is YSYEKL. CDR3 nucleotides: TGCGCCAGCAGCCAAGGAAACTTAAGGGGGCGACAGGGCCAAGCTAACTATGGCTACACCTTC. Protein sequence: CASSQGNLRGRQGQANYGYTF.

This clone came up once. The chain combines TRBV7-3 with TRBJ2-1, with 7 bases that match TRBD2. Germline V CDR1 and CDR2: SGHTA, FQGTGA. The CDR3 loop spans 20 amino acids. The junction had 15 bases not matched to a gene; V was cut back by 1 base and J by 0 bases. DNA for the CDR3: TGTGCCAGCAGCTTAATCCCAGCGGGGAACCGGCACAGCTCCTACAATGAGCAGTTCTTC. The encoded protein is CASSLIPAGNRHSSYNEQFF.

This chain connects TRBV19 to TRBJ1-5; the D is unclear. This CDR3 spans 15 amino acids. Looked up from germline, CDR1 is LNHDA and CDR2 is SQIVND (reference sequence). Deletions cut 1 base from V and 4 bases from J, with 11 bases between. The CDR3 reads CASSIGTVVNQPQHF. The CDR3 DNA reads TGTGCCAGTAGTATAGGAACCGTAGTAAATCAGCCCCAGCATTTT.

The genes are TRBV2 and TRBJ2-1; 8 positions agree with TRBD2. The CDR3 length is 14 residues. The germline V gene has CDR1 SNHLY and CDR2 FYNNEI. The CDR3 sequence is CATKGVAGNNEQFF. CDR3 DNA: TGTGCTACTAAGGGGGTAGCGGGGAACAATGAGCAGTTCTTC. The whole variable domain, remainder taken from reference TRBV2 and TRBJ2-1, is EPEVTQTPSHQVTQMGQEVILRCVPISNHLYFYWYRQILGQKVEFLVSFYNNEISEKSEIFDDQFSVERPDGSNFTLKIRSTKLEDSAMYFCATKGVAGNNEQFFGPGTRLTVL.

V and J are TRBV11-2 and TRBJ2-7; D gene ambiguous. V shed 5 bases and J shed 1 base, with 12 bases lying between them. The CDR3 runs 14 residues. Germline-derived CDR1 and CDR2 are SGHAT and FQNNGV. The CDR3 coding sequence is TGTGCCAGCAGCCCCCCGTCGTCGTCCTACGAGCAGTACTTC. This sequence encodes CASSPPSSSYEQYF.

The chain is built from TRBV4-3 and TRBJ1-6, with 8 bases identical to TRBD1. The length of the CDR3 is 16 residues. The J segment lost 12 bases and the V segment lost 0 bases, leaving 10 bases of the junction unmatched. Germline CDR1 reads LGHNA; CDR2 reads YSLEER. This CDR3 is CASSQEGTGRGVPLHF. The CDR3, as DNA: TGCGCCAGCAGCCAAGAGGGGACAGGCCGAGGAGTACCCCTCCACTTT.

The rearrangement links TRBV3-1 (or the pseudogene TRBV3-2) to TRBJ2-2, with 9 bases fitting TRBD2. Per germline, CDR1 LGHDT and CDR2 YNNKEL (reference sequence). This CDR3 is 15 amino acids long. Trimming at V came to 2 bases and at J to 4 bases, leaving 2 bases not matched to a gene. The CDR3: CASSQLAGSTGELFF. CDR3 DNA sequence: TGTGCCAGCAGCCAACTAGCGGGAAGCACCGGGGAGCTGTTTTTT.

The chain joins TRBV28 to TRBJ2-7; 8 bases align to TRBD1. The germline CDR1 and CDR2 sequences are MDHEN and SYDVKM. The CDR3 spans 15 residues. J lost 5 bases, V lost 5 bases, and 11 bases had no gene match. The CDR3 is CASSPPGQGRHEQYF. CDR3 in DNA: TGTGCCAGCAGTCCCCCTGGACAGGGTAGACACGAGCAGTACTTC. Together with reference TRBV28 and TRBJ2-7, the CDR3 gives the full variable domain: DVKVTQSSRYLVKRTGEKVFLECVQDMDHENMFWYRQDPGLGLRLIYFSYDVKMKEKGDIPEGYSVSREKKERFSLILESASTNQTSMYLCASSPPGQGRHEQYFGPGTRLTVT.

The genes are TRBV5-1 and TRBJ2-3, with TRBD2 identical over 9 bases. Germline V gene lookup returns CDR1 SGHRS and CDR2 YFSETQ. V lost 2 bases to trimming and J lost 0 bases; unmatched junction nucleotides: 7. CDR3 length equals 17 residues. The CDR3 DNA sequence: TGCGCCAGCAGCTTCGGAGCGGGGGGCCTTAGCACAGATACGCAGTATTTT. Protein product: CASSFGAGGLSTDTQYF.

The CDR3 is CSVEGHVETQYF. In nucleotides, the CDR3 is TGCAGCGTTGAGGGACACGTAGAGACCCAGTACTTC. This rearrangement joins TRBV29-1 to TRBJ2-5; possible D gene TRBD1, 6 bases. The germline V and J ends were trimmed by 3 bases and 4 bases, with 9 bases remaining between them. Germline CDR1 SQVTM, CDR2 ANQGSEA. There are 12 residues in the CDR3.

The V and J genes are TRBV4-3 and TRBJ1-2, with TRBD1 as a possible D gene (6 bases). Germline CDR1 and CDR2: LGHNA and YSLEER. The CDR3 sequence is 16 residues long. V shed 0 bases and J shed 7 bases, with 18 bases lying between them. The CDR3 sequence is CASSQEVGGGRPGYTF. The CDR3 DNA reads as TGCGCCAGCAGCCAAGAAGTGGGCGGGGGGCGCCCTGGCTACACCTTC.

This clone was observed a single time. CDR3 region: CASSPRAEETQYF. The CDR3 nucleotides are TGTGCCAGCAGTCCCCGAGCCGAAGAGACCCAGTACTTC. The chain combines TRBV12-3 or TRBV12-4 with TRBJ2-5; D not resolved. The CDR3 loop spans 13 amino acids. The V end was cut by 5 bases, the J end by 3 bases, with 10 bases between.

The gene calls are TRBV6-1 and TRBJ2-7; D gene unclear. Germline V gives CDR1 MNHNS, CDR2 SASEGT. The ends were cut back, 0 bases at V and 3 bases at J, with 15 bases in the middle. The CDR3 length is 16 residues. The CDR3 loop is CASSEAEQSLIYEQYF. CDR3 in DNA: TGTGCCAGCAGTGAAGCGGAACAGTCCCTGATCTACGAGCAGTACTTC.

This clone was seen only a few times. This chain links TRBV7-9 with TRBJ2-7, with D possibly being TRBD2 (5 bases). Germline V gene sequence: CDR1 SEHNR, CDR2 FQNEAQ (reference sequence). Trimming stripped 0 bases from V and 5 bases from J, with 11 bases between. The CDR3 totals 14 residues. The CDR3 DNA reads as TGTGCCAGCAGCTTAGCGAGATCGGGGAACGAGCAGTACTTC. Translated: CASSLARSGNEQYF. The whole variable domain, remainder taken from reference TRBV7-9 and TRBJ2-7, is DTGVSQNPRHKITKRGQNVTFRCDPISEHNRLYWYRQTLGQGPEFLTYFQNEAQLEKSRLLSDRFSAERPKGSFSTLEIQRTEQGDSAMYLCASSLARSGNEQYFGPGTRLTVT.